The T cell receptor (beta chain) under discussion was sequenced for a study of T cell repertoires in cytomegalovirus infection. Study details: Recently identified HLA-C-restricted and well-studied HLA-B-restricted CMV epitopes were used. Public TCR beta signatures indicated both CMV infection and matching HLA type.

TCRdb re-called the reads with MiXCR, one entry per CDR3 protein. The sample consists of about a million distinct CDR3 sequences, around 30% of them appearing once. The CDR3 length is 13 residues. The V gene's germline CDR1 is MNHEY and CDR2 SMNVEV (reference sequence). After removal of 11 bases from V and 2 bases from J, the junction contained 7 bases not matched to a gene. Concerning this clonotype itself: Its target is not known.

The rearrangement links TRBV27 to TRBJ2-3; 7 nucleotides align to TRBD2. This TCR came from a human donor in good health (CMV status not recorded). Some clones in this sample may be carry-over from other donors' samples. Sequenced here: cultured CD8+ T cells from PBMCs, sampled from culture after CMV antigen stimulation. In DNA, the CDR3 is TGTGCCTGCGGGGGACGGCTCACAGATACGCAGTATTTT. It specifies CACGGRLTDTQYF.